This TCR beta chain was captured in a study of cytomegalovirus exposure and HLA in healthy donors. Per the germline V gene, CDR1 is LNHDA and CDR2 is SQIVND (reference sequence). Trimming took 4 bases from V and 13 from J; bases not matched to a gene: 7. The CDR3 spans 15 residues. The study ran its PCR with 60 Vbeta and 13 Jbeta primers. Produced via immunoSEQ multiplex PCR; TCRdb's table is partial and in-frame only. The sample contains 190,000 or so clones, around four fifths of which appear only once. The chain combines TRBV19 with TRBJ2-1; 16 bases fit TRBD2. The clonotype originates from a man between 45 and 60 years old in good health and CMV-seronegative. Source material: PBMCs. This chain's CDR3 is CASSRGTSGRARQFF. The CDR3 bases are TGTGCCAGTAGTAGGGGGACTAGCGGGAGGGCCAGACAGTTCTTC.